The T cell receptor beta chain under discussion was sequenced for a study of human T cells and chemical hapten exposure. Time point specified: patch test 1, 2 weeks after DPC sensitization. Treatment here: therapeutic diphenylcyclopropenone sensitization with weekly scalp DPC. MiXCR was run by TCRdb on the RACE reads, yielding one entry per CDR3 protein. Here the sample spans 150,000 to 200,000 distinct CDR3 sequences, about 15% being singletons. The CDR3 runs to 14 residues. Germline V gene lookup returns CDR1 LNHDA and CDR2 SQIVND (reference sequence). The V end was cut by 8 bases, the J end by 3 bases, with 13 bases between.

This specimen consisted of whole blood, obtained in connection with sensitization to the hapten diphenylcyclopropenone (DPC). This clonotype was sampled from a woman in her twenties or thirties with alopecia areata. Some clones in this sample may be carry-over from other donors' samples. The chain carries TRBV19 and TRBJ2-2, with D possibly matching TRBD1 (7 bases). The chain's CDR3 is CASAGQTYTGELFF. Written as DNA, the CDR3 is TGTGCCAGTGCGGGACAGACTTACACCGGGGAGCTGTTTTTT. The full variable domain, rest sourced from reference TRBV19 and TRBJ2-2, is DGGITQSPKYLFRKEGQNVTLSCEQNLNHDAMYWYRQDPGQGLRLIYYSQIVNDFQKGDIAEGYSVSREKKESFPLTVTSAQKNPTAFYLCASAGQTYTGELFFGEGSRLTVL.